One sample yielded the 25 T cell receptor beta chains listed below, sequenced in a study of T cells after yellow fever vaccination. MiXCR was run by TCRdb on the 5' RACE reads, yielding one entry per CDR3 protein. The sample lists 150,000 to 200,000 distinct CDR3 sequences, roughly a tenth occurring once. The input for sequencing was CD8+ T cells sorted from PBMCs, taken 45 days after the yellow fever booster vaccination. The receptors were gathered from a man aged 18-30 years who received the YFV17D yellow fever vaccine.

This clonotype was seen at least ten times. The J gene is TRBJ2-1, the V gene TRBV15; D gene uncertain. V lost 0 bases and J 4 bases, leaving 19 bases between the germline ends. Germline V gene data show CDR1 as LNHNV and CDR2 as YYDKDF (reference sequence). The CDR3 sequence is 18 residues long. The DNA for the CDR3 is TGTGCCACCAGCAGAGAGTCGTGGGCTAGACAACGATACAATGAGCAGTTCTTC. Amino acid sequence: CATSRESWARQRYNEQFF.

The V gene is TRBV29-1, the J gene TRBJ2-2, with D tentatively TRBD1 (5 bases). Germline CDR1 and CDR2: SQVTM and ANQGSEA. V lost 6 bases and J 3 bases, leaving 14 bases between the germline ends. This CDR3 is 14 amino acids long. The DNA for the CDR3 is TGCAGCGTGACCCATTCCAGGGACACCGGGGAGCTGTTTTTT. Its protein is CSVTHSRDTGELFF.

This clonotype has a handful of counts. The rearrangement links TRBV6-2 or TRBV6-3 to TRBJ2-7; tentatively, D is TRBD2 (6 bases). Trimming removed 6 bases at V and 3 bases at J, with 24 bases between. The CDR3 runs to 17 residues. The germline CDR1 and CDR2 sequences are MNHEY and SVGEGT. The CDR3 sequence: CASRSGSYQKLNYEQYF. In DNA, the CDR3 is TGTGCCAGCAGGTCCGGGAGCTACCAAAAACTTAACTACGAGCAGTACTTC.

V gene TRBV6-2 or TRBV6-3 combines with J gene TRBJ2-3; tentative D call: TRBD1 (6 bases). Germline loops: CDR1 MNHEY, CDR2 SVGEGT. V was trimmed by 2 bases and J by 4 bases, leaving 13 bases between them. This CDR3 spans 15 amino acids. CDR3 bases: TGTGCCAGCAGTTACGCCGACTCAGGGGCAGATACGCAGTATTTT. Protein sequence: CASSYADSGADTQYF.

This clonotype was found many times. V is TRBV7-9 and J is TRBJ1-1; 10 bases agree with TRBD1. Germline-derived CDR1 and CDR2 are SEHNR and FQNEAQ (reference sequence). V lost 5 bases and J lost 3; bases outside the gene matches: 3. The CDR3 is 14 residues long. CDR3 sequence: CASSLGQGDTEAFF. CDR3 nucleotides: TGTGCCAGCAGCCTCGGACAGGGGGACACTGAAGCTTTCTTT. Based on the CDR3 plus reference TRBV7-9 and TRBJ1-1, the full variable domain is DTGVSQNPRHKITKRGQNVTFRCDPISEHNRLYWYRQTLGQGPEFLTYFQNEAQLEKSRLLSDRFSAERPKGSFSTLEIQRTEQGDSAMYLCASSLGQGDTEAFFGQGTRLTVV.

This clonotype was seen a few times. The V gene is TRBV7-9, the J gene TRBJ2-7, with no clear D. The CDR3 length is 13 residues. Germline CDR1 is SEHNR and CDR2 is FQNEAQ (reference sequence). With 4 bases removed from V and 5 bases from J, the gap between germline ends came to 12 bases. The CDR3 here is CASSSPGSHEQYV. The CDR3 DNA is TGTGCCAGCAGCTCCCCAGGATCGCACGAGCAGTACGTC.

This clonotype was recorded a few times. The chain uses TRBV2 and TRBJ1-4; the D is unclear. V dropped 8 bases and J dropped 8 bases, with 18 bases sitting between them. Germline CDR1 and CDR2: SNHLY and FYNNEI. This CDR3 is 14 amino acids long. CDR3 loop: CASGGDSLGEKLFF. CDR3 in DNA: TGTGCCAGCGGAGGAGATAGCCTGGGGGAAAAACTGTTTTTT.

This clonotype was recorded a few times. The J gene is TRBJ1-1, the V gene TRBV29-1; D might be TRBD1 (5 bases). V was cut by 5 bases and J by 4 bases, with 11 bases left in between. The CDR3 runs to 12 residues. Germline V CDR1 and CDR2: SQVTM, ANQGSEA. CDR3 DNA: TGCAGCGTTCTTTTTGGGGGCACTGAAGCTTTCTTT. Its translation is CSVLFGGTEAFF.

This clonotype was detected many times. The rearrangement joins TRBV19 to TRBJ1-6; D might be TRBD1 (6 bases). The ends were cut back, 5 bases at V and 7 bases at J, with 9 bases in the middle. The CDR3 length is 13 residues. CDR1 LNHDA and CDR2 SQIVND come from the germline V gene (reference sequence). CDR3 DNA: TGTGCCAGTAGTCTGGGGGCAAATTCACCCCTCCACTTT. Amino acid sequence: CASSLGANSPLHF.

This clonotype was detected only a few times. The J gene is TRBJ2-3, the V gene TRBV2; 12 bases fit TRBD2. This CDR3 has 17 amino acids. With V trimmed by 6 bases and J by 2 bases, 9 bases remained unmatched. In germline, CDR1 is SNHLY, CDR2 FYNNEI. The CDR3 region has the DNA TGTGCCAGCAGGACCCTGACTAGCGGGGGTACCACAGATACGCAGTATTTT. Protein: CASRTLTSGGTTDTQYF.

This clonotype was seen more than once but under ten times. The genes are TRBV6-5 and TRBJ1-5; possible D gene TRBD1, 6 bases. The ends were cut back, 1 base at V and 1 base at J, with 17 bases in the middle. The length of the CDR3 is 18 residues. Germline V CDR1 and CDR2: MNHEY, SVGAGI. CDR3 DNA: TGTGCCAGCAGTTACTTTCCGCCAGGGGTTGACAGCAATCAGCCCCAGCATTTT. Translating it yields CASSYFPPGVDSNQPQHF.

This clonotype was seen only a few times. The CDR3 DNA reads as TGTGCCACCATGAGTCTCTCTGGAAACACCATATATTTT. Protein sequence: CATMSLSGNTIYF. V usage is TRBV24-1 and J usage is TRBJ1-3; no clear D gene. Germline CDR1 and CDR2: KGHDR and SFDVKD. The V gene lost 8 bases and the J gene lost 0 bases, with 7 bases spanning the gap. This CDR3 has 13 residues.

This clonotype has a count of ten or more. The rearrangement joins TRBV7-9 to TRBJ2-3; TRBD2 aligns across 7 bases. Looked up from germline, CDR1 is SEHNR and CDR2 is FQNEAQ (reference sequence). This CDR3 has 14 residues. V shed 7 bases, J shed 4 bases, and the junction held 8 bases outside the gene matches. In DNA form, the CDR3 reads TGTGCCAGCACTCGGCGGGGGTACCCAGATACGCAGTATTTT. Translating gives CASTRRGYPDTQYF. The full variable domain, completed using reference TRBV7-9 and TRBJ2-3, is DTGVSQNPRHKITKRGQNVTFRCDPISEHNRLYWYRQTLGQGPEFLTYFQNEAQLEKSRLLSDRFSAERPKGSFSTLEIQRTEQGDSAMYLCASTRRGYPDTQYFGPGTRLTVL.

The table lists this clonotype with a few counts. V is TRBV30 and J is TRBJ1-1; D is uncertain. In germline, CDR1 is GTSNPN, CDR2 SVGIG (reference sequence). This CDR3 contains 13 residues. The germline V and J ends were trimmed by 0 bases and 6 bases, with 11 bases remaining between them. The DNA for the CDR3 is TGTGCCTGGAGTGTATCAGTTAAGGCTGAAGCTTTCTTT. Its translation is CAWSVSVKAEAFF.

This clonotype appeared many times. V and J are TRBV24-1 and TRBJ1-1; D unclear. V was shortened by 3 bases and J by 1 base, with 5 bases between the two germline ends. The CDR3 spans 13 residues. From germline, CDR1 is KGHDR and CDR2 SFDVKD. The CDR3 region is CATSDHPNTEAFF. CDR3 bases: TGTGCCACCAGTGATCACCCGAACACTGAAGCTTTCTTT.

This clonotype was counted a few times. V is TRBV27 and J is TRBJ1-6; 10 nucleotides agree with TRBD1. The CDR3 extends over 14 amino acids. Germline V gene data show CDR1 as MNHEY and CDR2 as SMNVEV (reference sequence). V lost 5 bases and J lost 10; bases outside the gene matches: 5. The CDR3 nucleotides read TGTGCCAGCAGTCTCGACAGGGGGCGCTCACCCCTCCACTTT. Translation: CASSLDRGRSPLHF.

Many counts were recorded for this clonotype. The chain couples TRBV10-3 to TRBJ2-3, with 9 bases aligning to TRBD1. The V and J ends lost 3 bases and 3 bases, in that order; junction bases with no gene match: 7. In germline, CDR1 is ENHRY, CDR2 SYGVKD. This CDR3 has 16 residues. The CDR3 region is CAISELGQGLTDTQYF. CDR3 sequence (DNA): TGTGCCATCAGTGAATTGGGACAGGGATTAACAGATACGCAGTATTTT.

This clonotype was picked up many times. This chain connects TRBV7-6 to TRBJ2-7, with no clear D. Germline V lookup: CDR1 SGHVS, CDR2 FNYEAQ. Deletions cut 3 bases from V and 2 bases from J, with 8 bases between. CDR3 size: 13 residues. CDR3 region: CASSLARTYEQYF. CDR3 DNA sequence: TGTGCCAGCAGCTTGGCCCGAACCTACGAGCAGTACTTC.

The chain recombines TRBV6-5 with TRBJ2-7; tentative D call: TRBD1 (5 bases). V lost 6 bases to trimming and J lost 6 bases, with 12 bases between them. Per the germline V gene, CDR1 is MNHEY and CDR2 is SVGAGI. The CDR3 has 12 amino acids. Here the CDR3 DNA reads TGTGCCAGCAGAACCCAGGGCAGCGAGCAGTACTTC. It is translated as CASRTQGSEQYF.

The chain has TRBV4-1 and TRBJ1-1; D is ambiguous. Deletions cut 7 bases from V and 5 bases from J, with 14 bases between. Germline CDR1 and CDR2: MGHRA and YSYEKL. The CDR3 is 13 residues long. The CDR3 region has the DNA TGCGCCAGCACCCCAGAGTTGCGGACTGAAGCTTTCTTT. The encoded protein is CASTPELRTEAFF.

This clonotype has at least ten counts. The chain joins TRBV20-1 to TRBJ2-1; maybe TRBD2 (6 bases). V lost 6 bases, J lost 0 bases, and 12 bases lay in between. The length of the CDR3 is 14 residues. The germline CDR1 and CDR2 sequences are DFQATT and SNEGSKA (reference sequence). CDR3 loop: CSAMRGGSYNEQFF. DNA of the CDR3: TGCAGTGCGATGCGGGGAGGCTCCTACAATGAGCAGTTCTTC.

This clonotype was counted only a few times. This chain links TRBV6-6 with TRBJ2-3, with 10 bases that match TRBD2. Trimming took 8 bases from V and 6 from J; bases not matched to a gene: 8. Germline CDR1 is MNHNY and CDR2 is SVGAGI (reference sequence). The CDR3 is made up of 14 amino acids. CDR3 amino acids: CASVSSGGGDTQYF. In DNA form, the CDR3 reads TGTGCCAGCGTGTCTAGCGGGGGAGGTGATACGCAGTATTTT.

The chain uses TRBV4-3 and TRBJ2-5; TRBD1 is a possible D gene (7 bases). The germline gives CDR1 LGHNA, CDR2 YSLEER. Trimming cost V 2 bases and J 5 bases, with 21 bases left between them. The CDR3 extends over 17 amino acids. The CDR3, as DNA: TGCGCCAGCAGCCAAACCGGGCAGGGGGGACGGGGGGAGACCCAGTACTTC. This encodes CASSQTGQGGRGETQYF.

This clonotype was observed a few times. The V gene is TRBV6-2 or TRBV6-3, the J gene TRBJ2-7; D is perhaps TRBD2 (6 bases). Germline V gives CDR1 MNHEY, CDR2 SVGEGT. V lost 10 bases and J 3 bases, leaving 13 bases between the germline ends. The CDR3 has 12 amino acids. CDR3 DNA sequence: TGTGCCACCCACGAGGAGGGCTACGAGCAGTACTTC. It codes for CATHEEGYEQYF.

The CDR3 reads CASSLWSGGFTGELFF. CDR3 DNA sequence: TGTGCCAGCAGTTTATGGTCGGGGGGGTTCACCGGGGAGCTGTTTTTT. The chain has TRBV28 and TRBJ2-2; 8 bases line up with TRBD2. Germline CDR1 and CDR2: MDHEN and SYDVKM. V lost 0 bases to trimming and J lost 4 bases; unmatched junction nucleotides: 4. The CDR3 spans 16 residues.